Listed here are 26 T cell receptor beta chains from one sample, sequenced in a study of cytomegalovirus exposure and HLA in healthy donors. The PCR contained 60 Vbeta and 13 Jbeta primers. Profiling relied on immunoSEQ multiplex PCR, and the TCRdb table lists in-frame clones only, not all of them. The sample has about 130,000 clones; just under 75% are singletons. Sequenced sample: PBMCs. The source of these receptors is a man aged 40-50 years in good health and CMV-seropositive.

DNA for the CDR3: TGCAGCGTTGTGGGAGGGGTGACTGAAGCTTTCTTT. The encoded protein is CSVVGGVTEAFF. V is TRBV29-1 and J is TRBJ1-1; possibly TRBD1 for D (5 bases). The CDR3 is 12 amino acids. V was trimmed by 4 bases and J by 5 bases, leaving 11 bases between them. Germline V gene sequence: CDR1 SQVTM, CDR2 ANQGSEA.

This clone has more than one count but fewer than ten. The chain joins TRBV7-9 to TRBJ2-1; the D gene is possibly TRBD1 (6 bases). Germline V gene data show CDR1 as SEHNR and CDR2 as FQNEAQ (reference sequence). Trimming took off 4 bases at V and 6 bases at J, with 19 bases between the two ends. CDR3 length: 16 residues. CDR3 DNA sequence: TGTGCCAGCAGCTCGCCTAAGGGGGTTCTATCCAATGAGCAGTTCTTC. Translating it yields CASSSPKGVLSNEQFF.

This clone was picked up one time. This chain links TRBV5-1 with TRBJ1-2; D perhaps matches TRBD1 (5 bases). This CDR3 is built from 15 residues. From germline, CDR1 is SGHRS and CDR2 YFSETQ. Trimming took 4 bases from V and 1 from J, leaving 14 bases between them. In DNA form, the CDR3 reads TGCGCCAGCAGCCTGGGGCCCCAGGGTAACTATGGCTACACCTTC. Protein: CASSLGPQGNYGYTF. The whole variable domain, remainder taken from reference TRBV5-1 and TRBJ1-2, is KAGVTQTPRYLIKTRGQQVTLSCSPISGHRSVSWYQQTPGQGLQFLFEYFSETQRNKGNFPGRFSGRQFSNSRSEMNVSTLELGDSALYLCASSLGPQGNYGYTFGSGTRLTVV.

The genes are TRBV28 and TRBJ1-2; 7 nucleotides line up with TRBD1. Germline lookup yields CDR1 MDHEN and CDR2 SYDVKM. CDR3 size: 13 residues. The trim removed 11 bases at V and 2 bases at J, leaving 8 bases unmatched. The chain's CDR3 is CALRQGANYGYTF. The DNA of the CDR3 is TGTGCCCTACGACAGGGAGCGAACTATGGCTACACCTTC.

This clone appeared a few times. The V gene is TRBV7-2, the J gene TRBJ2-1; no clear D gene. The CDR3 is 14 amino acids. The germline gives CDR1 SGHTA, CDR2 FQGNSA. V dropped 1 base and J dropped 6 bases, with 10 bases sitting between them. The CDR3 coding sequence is TGTGCCAGCAGCTTAGTCTCGAGACTCAATGAGCAGTTCTTC. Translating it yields CASSLVSRLNEQFF. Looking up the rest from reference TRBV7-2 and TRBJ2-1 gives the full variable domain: GAGVSQSPSNKVTEKGKDVELRCDPISGHTALYWYRQSLGQGLEFLIYFQGNSAPDKSGLPSDRFSAERTGGSVSTLTIQRTQQEDSAVYLCASSLVSRLNEQFFGPGTRLTVL.

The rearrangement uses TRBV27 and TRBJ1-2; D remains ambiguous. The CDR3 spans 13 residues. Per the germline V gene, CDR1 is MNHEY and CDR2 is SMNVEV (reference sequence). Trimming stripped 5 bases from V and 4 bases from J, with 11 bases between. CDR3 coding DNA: TGTGCCAGCAGTCGTCGAGCCGGCTATGGCTACACCTTC. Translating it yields CASSRRAGYGYTF.

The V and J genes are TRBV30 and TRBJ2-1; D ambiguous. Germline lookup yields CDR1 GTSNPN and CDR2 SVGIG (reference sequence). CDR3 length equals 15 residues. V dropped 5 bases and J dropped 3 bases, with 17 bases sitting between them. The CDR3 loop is CAWAPDRGYYNEQFF. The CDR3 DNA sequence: TGTGCCTGGGCTCCGGATAGAGGATACTACAATGAGCAGTTCTTC. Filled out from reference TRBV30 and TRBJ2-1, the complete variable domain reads SQTIHQWPATLVQPVGSPLSLECTVEGTSNPNLYWYRQAAGRGLQLLFYSVGIGQISSEVPQNLSASRPQDRQFILSSKKLLLSDSGFYLCAWAPDRGYYNEQFFGPGTRLTVL.

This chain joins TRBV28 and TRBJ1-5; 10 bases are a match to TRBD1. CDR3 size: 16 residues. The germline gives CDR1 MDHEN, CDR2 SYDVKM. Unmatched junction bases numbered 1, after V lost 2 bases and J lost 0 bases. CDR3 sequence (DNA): TGTGCCAGCAGTTTAGGGACAGGGGATAGCAATCAGCCCCAGCATTTT. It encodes CASSLGTGDSNQPQHF.

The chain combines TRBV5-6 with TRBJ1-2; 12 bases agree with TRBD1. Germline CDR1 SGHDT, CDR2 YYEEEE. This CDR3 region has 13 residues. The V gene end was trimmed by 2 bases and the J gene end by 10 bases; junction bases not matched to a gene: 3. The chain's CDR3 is CASSFGTGGAYTF. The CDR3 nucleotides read TGTGCCAGCAGCTTCGGGACAGGGGGCGCCTACACCTTC.

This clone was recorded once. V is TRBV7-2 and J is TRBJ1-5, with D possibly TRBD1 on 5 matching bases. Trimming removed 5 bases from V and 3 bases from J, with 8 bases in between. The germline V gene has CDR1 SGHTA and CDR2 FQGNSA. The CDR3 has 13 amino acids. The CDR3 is CASSRTSNQPQHF. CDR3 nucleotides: TGTGCCAGCAGCCGGACATCCAATCAGCCCCAGCATTTT.

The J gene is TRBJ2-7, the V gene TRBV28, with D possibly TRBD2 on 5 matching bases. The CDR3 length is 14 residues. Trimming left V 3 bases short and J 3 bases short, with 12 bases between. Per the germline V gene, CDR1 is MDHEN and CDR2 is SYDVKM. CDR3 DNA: TGTGCCAGCAGTTTTCGTTCTAGCAACTACGAGCAGTACTTC. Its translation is CASSFRSSNYEQYF.

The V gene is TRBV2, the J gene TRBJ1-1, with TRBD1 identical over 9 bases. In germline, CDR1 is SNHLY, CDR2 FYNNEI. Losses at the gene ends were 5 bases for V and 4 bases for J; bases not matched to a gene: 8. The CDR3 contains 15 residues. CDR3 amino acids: CASSSTGTGITEAFF. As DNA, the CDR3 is TGTGCCAGCAGTTCGACCGGGACAGGGATCACTGAAGCTTTCTTT.

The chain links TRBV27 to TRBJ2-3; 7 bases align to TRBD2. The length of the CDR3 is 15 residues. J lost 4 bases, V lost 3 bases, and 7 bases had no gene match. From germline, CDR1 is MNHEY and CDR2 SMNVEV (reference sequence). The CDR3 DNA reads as TGTGCCAGCAGTTTGGGAGGGGCTGGTGCAGATACGCAGTATTTT. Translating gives CASSLGGAGADTQYF.

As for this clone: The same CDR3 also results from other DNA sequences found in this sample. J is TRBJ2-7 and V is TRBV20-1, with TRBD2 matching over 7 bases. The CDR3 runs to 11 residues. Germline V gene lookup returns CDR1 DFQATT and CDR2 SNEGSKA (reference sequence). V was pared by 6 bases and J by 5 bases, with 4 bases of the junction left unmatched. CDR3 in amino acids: CSAPGGHEQYF. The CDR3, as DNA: TGCAGTGCCCCGGGGGGACACGAGCAGTACTTC.

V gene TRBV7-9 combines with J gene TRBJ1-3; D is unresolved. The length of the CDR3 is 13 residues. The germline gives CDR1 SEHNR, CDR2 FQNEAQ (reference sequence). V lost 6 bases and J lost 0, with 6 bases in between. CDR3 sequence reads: CASRGLSGNTIYF. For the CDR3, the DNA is TGTGCCAGCAGAGGACTCTCTGGAAACACCATATATTTT.

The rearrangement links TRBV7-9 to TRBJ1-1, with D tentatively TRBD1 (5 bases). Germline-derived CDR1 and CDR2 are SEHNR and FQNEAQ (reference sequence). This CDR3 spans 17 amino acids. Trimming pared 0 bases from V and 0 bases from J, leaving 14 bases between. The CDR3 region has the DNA TGTGCCAGCAGCTTAGCGGGGGAGGAGACCATGAACACTGAAGCTTTCTTT. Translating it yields CASSLAGEETMNTEAFF.

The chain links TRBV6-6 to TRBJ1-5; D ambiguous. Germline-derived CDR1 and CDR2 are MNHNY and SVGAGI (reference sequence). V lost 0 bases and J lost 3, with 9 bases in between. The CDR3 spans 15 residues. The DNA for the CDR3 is TGTGCCAGCAGTTACTCGACCAGCGACAATCAGCCCCAGCATTTT. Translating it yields CASSYSTSDNQPQHF.

The DNA for the CDR3 is TGTGCCAGCAGCGCCAATGGTGGCTATGAGCAGTTCTTC. Translated, it gives CASSANGGYEQFF. This chain uses TRBV9 with TRBJ2-1; D is ambiguous. V lost 3 bases to trimming and J lost 8 bases, with 12 bases between them. The CDR3 consists of 13 residues. CDR1 and CDR2 from the germline V gene are SGDLS and YYNGEE. Using reference TRBV9 and TRBJ2-1 for the parts outside the CDR3, the full variable domain is DSGVTQTPKHLITATGQRVTLRCSPRSGDLSVYWYQQSLDQGLQFLIQYYNGEERAKGNILERFSAQQFPDLHSELNLSSLELGDSALYFCASSANGGYEQFFGPGTRLTVL.

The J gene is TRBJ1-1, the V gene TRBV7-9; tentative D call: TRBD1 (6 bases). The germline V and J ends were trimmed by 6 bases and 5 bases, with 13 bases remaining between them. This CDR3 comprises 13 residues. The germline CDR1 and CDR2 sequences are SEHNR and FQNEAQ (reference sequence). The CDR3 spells CASRRRTATEAFF. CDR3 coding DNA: TGTGCCAGCAGACGACGGACAGCAACTGAAGCTTTCTTT. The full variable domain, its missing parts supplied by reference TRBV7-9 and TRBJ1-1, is DTGVSQNPRHKITKRGQNVTFRCDPISEHNRLYWYRQTLGQGPEFLTYFQNEAQLEKSRLLSDRFSAERPKGSFSTLEIQRTEQGDSAMYLCASRRRTATEAFFGQGTRLTVV.

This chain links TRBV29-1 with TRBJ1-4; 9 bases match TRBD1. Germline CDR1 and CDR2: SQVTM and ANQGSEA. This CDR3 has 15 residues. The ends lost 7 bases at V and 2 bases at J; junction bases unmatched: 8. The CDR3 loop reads CSGAGTGRTNEKLFF. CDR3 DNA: TGCAGCGGTGCCGGGACAGGGCGGACTAATGAAAAACTGTTTTTT.

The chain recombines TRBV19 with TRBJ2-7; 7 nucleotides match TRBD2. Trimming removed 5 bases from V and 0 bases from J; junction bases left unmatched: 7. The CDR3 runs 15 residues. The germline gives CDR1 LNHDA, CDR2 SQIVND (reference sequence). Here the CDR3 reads CASSARGTLSYEQYF. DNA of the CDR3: TGTGCCAGTAGTGCGCGGGGGACTCTCTCCTACGAGCAGTACTTC.

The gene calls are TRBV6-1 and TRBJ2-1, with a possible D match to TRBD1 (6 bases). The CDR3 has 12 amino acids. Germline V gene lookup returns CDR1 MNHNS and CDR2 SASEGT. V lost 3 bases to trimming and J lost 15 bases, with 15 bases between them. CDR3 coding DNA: TGTGCCAGCAGTGAGTTGGCGCAGGGGTGGTTCTTC. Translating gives CASSELAQGWFF.

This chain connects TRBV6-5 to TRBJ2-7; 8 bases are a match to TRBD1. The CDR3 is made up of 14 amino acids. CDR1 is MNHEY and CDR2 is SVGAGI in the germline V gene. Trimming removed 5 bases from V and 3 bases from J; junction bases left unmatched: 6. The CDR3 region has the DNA TGTGCCAGCAGTAAGACAGGGGAACGCTACGAGCAGTACTTC. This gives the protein CASSKTGERYEQYF.

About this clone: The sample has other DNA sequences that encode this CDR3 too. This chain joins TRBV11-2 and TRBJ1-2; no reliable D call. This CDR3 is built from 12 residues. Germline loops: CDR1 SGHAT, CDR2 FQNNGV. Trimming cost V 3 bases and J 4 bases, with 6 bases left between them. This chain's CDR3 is CASSLGSYGYTF. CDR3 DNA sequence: TGTGCCAGCAGCTTGGGGAGCTATGGCTACACCTTC.

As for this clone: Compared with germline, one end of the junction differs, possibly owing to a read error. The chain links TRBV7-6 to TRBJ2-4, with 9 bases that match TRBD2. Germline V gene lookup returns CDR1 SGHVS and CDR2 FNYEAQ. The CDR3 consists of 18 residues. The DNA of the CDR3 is TGTGCCAGCGGCTTAGTGGGAGGGGCGGGAGGGCCCGAAAACATTCAGTACTTC. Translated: CASGLVGGAGGPENIQYF.

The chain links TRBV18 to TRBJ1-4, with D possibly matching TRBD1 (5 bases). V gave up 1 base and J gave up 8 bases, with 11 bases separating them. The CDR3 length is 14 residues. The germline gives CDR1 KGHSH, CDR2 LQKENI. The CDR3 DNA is TGTGCCAGCTCACCACGTCCAGGGCCCGAAAAACTGTTTTTT. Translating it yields CASSPRPGPEKLFF.